The TCR beta chain described here comes from a study of early T cells in non-severe SARS-CoV-2 infection. Study-wide background: Sequencing of bulk RNA from unsorted whole blood was done, without chain pairing.

The ends were cut back, 1 base at V and 0 bases at J, with 10 bases in the middle. This CDR3 has 16 residues. The V gene's germline CDR1 is SGHTA and CDR2 FQGNSA. This clonotype came up a few times. TCRdb re-analysed the 5' RACE reads in MiXCR, keeping a single row per CDR3 protein. This table holds about 67,000 distinct CDR3 sequences, approximately 11% found once. The specimen was whole blood, collected at baseline. This chain joins TRBV7-2 and TRBJ2-1; no clear D gene. The source is an adult who was a healthcare worker with PCR-confirmed SARS-CoV-2 infection or an uninfected control (not recorded which). CDR3 nucleotides: TGTGCCAGCAGCTTAGTGGGCGGCAGCTCCTACAATGAGCAGTTCTTC. Translating it yields CASSLVGGSSYNEQFF.